A selection of T cell receptor beta chains follows, all from one sample in a study of blood T cell repertoires in COVID-19. Clones were read by immunoSEQ multiplex PCR, and TCRdb kept only the in-frame ones, dropping some. The sample includes hundreds of thousands of clones, approximately 85% seen only once; the top ten take approximately 9%. The specimen was PBMCs or T cells enriched from blood (not recorded which). These receptor sequences come from a woman aged 45-59 years with acute COVID-19. Each CDR3 is given with its conserved first and last residue. A D gene is named only where the DNA matches it firmly. Clone size appears in some rows only: once, few, many, or a class for an expanded clone.

TRBV5-1,.,TRBD2,TRBJ2-1,TGCGCCAGCAGCTTGGCCCCGTCTAGCGGGGGGGGTGAGCAGTTCTTC,CASSLAPSSGGGEQFF
TRBV11-2,.,TRBD2,TRBJ2-1,TGTGCCAGCAGCTTAGAGGGGGGGGCCTACAATGAGCAGTTCTTC,CASSLEGGAYNEQFF
TRBV19,.,.,TRBJ1-4,TGTGCCAGTAGTCTAACAGGGAGTGAAAAACTGTTTTTT,CASSLTGSEKLFF
TRBV2,.,.,TRBJ1-4,TGTGCCAGCAGCATGAGACAGGCCGGGGCTAATGAAAAACTGTTTTTT,CASSMRQAGANEKLFF
TRBV19,once,.,TRBJ2-1,TGTGCCAGTAGCCCAGGATTTTACAATGAGCAGTTCTTC,CASSPGFYNEQFF
TRBV5-1,.,TRBD1,TRBJ1-2,TGCGCCAGCAGCTTGGGGACAGGGGCGATCGACTATGGCTACACCTTC,CASSLGTGAIDYGYTF
TRBV6-1,few,TRBD1,TRBJ1-5,TGTGCCAGCAGTGAGGGGGACAGGGTTAGTCAGCCCCAGCATTTT,CASSEGDRVSQPQHF
TRBV3-1/TRBV3-2,.,.,TRBJ1-2,TGTGCCAGCAGCCTCTTGACAGGCCAAGGCTACACCTTC,CASSLLTGQGYTF
TRBV30,.,.,TRBJ1-6,TGTGCCTGGAGTGGAGCGGGGCGGAACTTTAATTCACCCCTCCACTTT,CAWSGAGRNFNSPLHF
TRBV21-1,.,.,TRBJ1-1,TGTGCCAGCAGCAAAGCGGCCTTGAACACTGAAGCTTTCTTT,CASSKAALNTEAFF
TRBV19,.,TRBD1,TRBJ2-6,TGTGCCAGTAGTACCGCCGGGACAGGGGAGAGTCGGGGGGCCAACGTCCTGACTTTC,CASSTAGTGESRGANVLTF
TRBV7-2,.,.,TRBJ2-5,TGTGCCAGCAGCTCCAATCCCTTAGCGAACACGTACCAAGAGACCCAGTACTTC,CASSSNPLANTYQETQYF
TRBV7-6,few,.,TRBJ1-1,TGTGCCAGCAGCTTATCACCTACGACTGAAGCTTTCTTT,CASSLSPTTEAFF
TRBV7-2,.,TRBD1,TRBJ1-6,TGTGCCAGCAGCCCTAGACAGGGGGCGCTTTTTGATTCACCCCTCCACTTT,CASSPRQGALFDSPLHF
TRBV27,.,TRBD1,TRBJ1-5,TGTGCCAGCAGTTTAACAGGGGGATTAAGCAATCAGCCCCAGCATTTT,CASSLTGGLSNQPQHF
TRBV19,.,TRBD1,TRBJ1-2,TGTGCCAGTAGTAAGACAGGGATATATGGCTACACCTTC,CASSKTGIYGYTF
TRBV29-1,.,.,TRBJ2-1,TGCAGCGTTAGGGGGTACAATGAGCAGTTCTTC,CSVRGYNEQFF
TRBV6-4,.,.,TRBJ1-5,TGTGCCAGCAGGGGACTCTTTAGCAATCAGCCCCAGCATTTT,CASRGLFSNQPQHF
TRBV7-9,few,TRBD1,TRBJ1-6,TGTGCCAGCAGCCGCGGGACAGGGGATGGATCACCCCTCCACTTT,CASSRGTGDGSPLHF
TRBV9,.,.,TRBJ1-1,TGTGCCAGCAGCGTAGCAGGAATGAACACTGAAGCTTTCTTT,CASSVAGMNTEAFF
TRBV29-1,.,.,TRBJ2-4,TGCAGCGGGGGAGACAGAGATCAGTACTTC,CSGGDRDQYF
TRBV7-8,.,TRBD1,TRBJ1-3,TGTGCCAGCAGCGGACGGACAGGGACGGCTGGAAACACCATATATTTT,CASSGRTGTAGNTIYF
TRBV18,.,.,TRBJ1-1,TGTGCCAGCTCACCATTTAGCTGGTCCACTGAAGCTTTCTTT,CASSPFSWSTEAFF
TRBV6-5,few,TRBD1,TRBJ1-2,TGTGCCAGCAGACAGGGGGCTGCCAACTATGGCTACACCTTC,CASRQGAANYGYTF
TRBV2,.,.,TRBJ1-1,TGTGCCAGCAGCGAACCTCCCTTAGGAAGGGGGACTGAAGCTTTCTTT,CASSEPPLGRGTEAFF
TRBV19,once,TRBD2,TRBJ2-3,TGTGCCAGTAACCCCGGGACTAGCGGAACAGATACGCAGTATTTT,CASNPGTSGTDTQYF
TRBV30,.,.,TRBJ1-2,TGTGCCTGGAGTGTGTCGGGAGGCTACACCTTC,CAWSVSGGYTF
TRBV6-2/TRBV6-3,.,TRBD1,TRBJ2-6,TGTGCCAGCAGCCACGGGACAGGCCTCTCTGGGGCCAACGTCCTGACTTTC,CASSHGTGLSGANVLTF
TRBV29-1,few,.,TRBJ1-2,TGCAGCGTTGCGCGGAGGGATGGCTACACCTTC,CSVARRDGYTF
TRBV6-2/TRBV6-3,.,.,TRBJ1-5,TGTGCCAGCAGTGATCTACAGGGACCGGGCCAGCCCCAGCATTTT,CASSDLQGPGQPQHF
TRBV7-9,.,TRBD2,TRBJ2-5,TGTGCCAGCAGCTTAAGACTAGCGGATGCAGGGGGAGAGACCCAGTACTTC,CASSLRLADAGGETQYF
TRBV3-1/TRBV3-2,.,.,TRBJ1-2,TGTGCCAGCAGCCAAGACAGACACCCCGGATACACCTTC,CASSQDRHPGYTF
TRBV6-5,.,.,TRBJ1-6,TGTGCCAGCAGTTACAGCAAAACCCTTAATTCACCCCTCCACTTT,CASSYSKTLNSPLHF
TRBV18,.,.,TRBJ2-7,TGTGCCAGCTCACCACCTGGTCAGGAGGGACCGACGGGGGAGCAGTACTTC,CASSPPGQEGPTGEQYF
TRBV9,.,.,TRBJ1-1,TGTGCCAGCAGCGCCGGGGGTACTAACACTGAAGCTTTCTTT,CASSAGGTNTEAFF
TRBV12-3/TRBV12-4,once,.,TRBJ1-3,TGTGCCAGCAGTCTCTCTGGAAACACCATATATTTT,CASSLSGNTIYF